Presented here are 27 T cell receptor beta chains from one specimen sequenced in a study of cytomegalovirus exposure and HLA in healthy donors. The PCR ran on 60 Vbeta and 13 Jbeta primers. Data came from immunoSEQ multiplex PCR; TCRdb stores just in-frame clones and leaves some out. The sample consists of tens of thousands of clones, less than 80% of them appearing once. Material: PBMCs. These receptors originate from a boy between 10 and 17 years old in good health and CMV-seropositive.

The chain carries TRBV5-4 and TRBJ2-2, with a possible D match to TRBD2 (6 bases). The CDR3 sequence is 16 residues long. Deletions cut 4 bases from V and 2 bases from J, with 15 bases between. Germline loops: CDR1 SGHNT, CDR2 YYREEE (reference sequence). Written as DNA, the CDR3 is TGTGCCAGCAGCCCAAAGACTAGGGTTAACACCGGGGAGCTGTTTTTT. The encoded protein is CASSPKTRVNTGELFF.

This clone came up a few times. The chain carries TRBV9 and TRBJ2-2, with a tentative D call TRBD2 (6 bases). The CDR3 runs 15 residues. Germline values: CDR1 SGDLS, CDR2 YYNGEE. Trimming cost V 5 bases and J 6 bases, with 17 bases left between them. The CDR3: CASRQGRERSGELFF. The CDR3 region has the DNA TGTGCCAGCAGGCAGGGACGGGAGCGGTCCGGGGAGCTGTTTTTT.

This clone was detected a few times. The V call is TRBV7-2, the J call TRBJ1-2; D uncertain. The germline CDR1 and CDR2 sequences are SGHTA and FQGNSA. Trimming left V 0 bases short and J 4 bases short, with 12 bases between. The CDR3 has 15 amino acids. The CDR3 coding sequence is TGTGCCAGCAGCTTAGCCCGAGGAGGTACCTATGGCTACACCTTC. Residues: CASSLARGGTYGYTF. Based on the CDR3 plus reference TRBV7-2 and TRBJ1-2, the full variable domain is GAGVSQSPSNKVTEKGKDVELRCDPISGHTALYWYRQSLGQGLEFLIYFQGNSAPDKSGLPSDRFSAERTGGSVSTLTIQRTQQEDSAVYLCASSLARGGTYGYTFGSGTRLTVV.

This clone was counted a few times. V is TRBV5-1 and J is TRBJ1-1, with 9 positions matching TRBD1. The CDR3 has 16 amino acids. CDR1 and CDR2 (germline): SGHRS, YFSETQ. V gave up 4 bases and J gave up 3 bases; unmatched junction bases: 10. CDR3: CASSPGTGMIDTEAFF. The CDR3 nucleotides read TGCGCCAGCAGCCCCGGGACAGGGATGATTGACACTGAAGCTTTCTTT.

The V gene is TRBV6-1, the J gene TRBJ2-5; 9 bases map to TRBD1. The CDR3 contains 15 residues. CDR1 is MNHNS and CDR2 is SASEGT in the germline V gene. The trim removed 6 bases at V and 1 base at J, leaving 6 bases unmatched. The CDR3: CASRRQGESQETQYF. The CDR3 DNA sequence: TGTGCCAGCAGGAGACAGGGGGAGTCCCAAGAGACCCAGTACTTC.

CDR3 DNA sequence: TGTGCCAGCAGGACTAGCGGGGAGACCCAGTACTTC. Residues: CASRTSGETQYF. The chain carries TRBV2 and TRBJ2-5, with 10 nucleotides matching TRBD2. Per the germline V gene, CDR1 is SNHLY and CDR2 is FYNNEI. Germline trimming cut 6 bases from V and 5 bases from J; bases unmatched to any gene: 0. The CDR3 runs to 12 residues.

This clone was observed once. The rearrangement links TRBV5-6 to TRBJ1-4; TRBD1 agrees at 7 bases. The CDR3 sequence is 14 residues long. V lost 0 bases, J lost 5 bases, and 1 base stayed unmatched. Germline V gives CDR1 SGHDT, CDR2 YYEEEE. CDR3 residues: CASSLEQGNEKLFF. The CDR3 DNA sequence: TGTGCCAGCAGCTTGGAACAGGGGAATGAAAAACTGTTTTTT.

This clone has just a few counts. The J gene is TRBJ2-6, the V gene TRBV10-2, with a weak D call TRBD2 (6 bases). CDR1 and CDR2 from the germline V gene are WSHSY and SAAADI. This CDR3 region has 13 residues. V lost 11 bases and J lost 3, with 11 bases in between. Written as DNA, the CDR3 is TGCGCCGTCGGGACTCTTGGGGCCAACGTCCTGACTTTC. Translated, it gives CAVGTLGANVLTF.

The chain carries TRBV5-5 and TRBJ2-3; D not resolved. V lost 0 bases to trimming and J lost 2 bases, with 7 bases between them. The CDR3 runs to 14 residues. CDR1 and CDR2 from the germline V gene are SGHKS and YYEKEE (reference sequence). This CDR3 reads CASSLATSTDTQYF. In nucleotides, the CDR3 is TGTGCCAGCAGCTTGGCTACGTCCACAGATACGCAGTATTTT.

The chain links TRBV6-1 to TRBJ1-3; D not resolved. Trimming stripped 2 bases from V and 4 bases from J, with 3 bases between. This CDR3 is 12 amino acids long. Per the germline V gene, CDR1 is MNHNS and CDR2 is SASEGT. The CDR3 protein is CASSELGNTIYF. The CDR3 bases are TGTGCCAGCAGTGAACTGGGAAACACCATATATTTT.

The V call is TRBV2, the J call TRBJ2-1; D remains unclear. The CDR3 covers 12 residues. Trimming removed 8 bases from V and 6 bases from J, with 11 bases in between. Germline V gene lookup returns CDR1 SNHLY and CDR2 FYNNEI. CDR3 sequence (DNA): TGTGCCAGCGTGAGTGGGCCCAATGAGCAGTTCTTC. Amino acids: CASVSGPNEQFF.

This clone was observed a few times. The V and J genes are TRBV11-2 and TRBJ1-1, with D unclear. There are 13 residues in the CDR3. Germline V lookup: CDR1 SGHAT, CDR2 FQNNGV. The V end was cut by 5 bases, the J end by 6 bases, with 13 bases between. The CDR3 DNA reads TGTGCCAGCAGCCCATCGAGCGGGGCTGAAGCTTTCTTT. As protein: CASSPSSGAEAFF.

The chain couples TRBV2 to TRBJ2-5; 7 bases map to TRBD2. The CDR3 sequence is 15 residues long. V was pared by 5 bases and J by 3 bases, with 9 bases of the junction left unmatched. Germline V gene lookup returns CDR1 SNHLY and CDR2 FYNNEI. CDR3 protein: CASSTILGGEETQYF. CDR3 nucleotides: TGTGCCAGCAGTACGATTTTGGGGGGGGAAGAGACCCAGTACTTC.

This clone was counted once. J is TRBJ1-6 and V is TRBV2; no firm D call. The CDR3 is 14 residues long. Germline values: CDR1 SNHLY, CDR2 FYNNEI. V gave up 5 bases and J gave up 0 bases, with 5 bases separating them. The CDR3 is CASSRSSYNSPLHF. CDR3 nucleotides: TGTGCCAGCAGTAGGAGCTCCTATAATTCACCCCTCCACTTT.

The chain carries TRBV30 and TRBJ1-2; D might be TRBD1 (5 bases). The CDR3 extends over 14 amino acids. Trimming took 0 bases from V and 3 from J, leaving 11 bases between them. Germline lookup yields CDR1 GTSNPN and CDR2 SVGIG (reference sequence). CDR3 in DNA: TGTGCCTGGAGTGTACTTAGGGGCGACTATGGCTACACCTTC. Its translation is CAWSVLRGDYGYTF.

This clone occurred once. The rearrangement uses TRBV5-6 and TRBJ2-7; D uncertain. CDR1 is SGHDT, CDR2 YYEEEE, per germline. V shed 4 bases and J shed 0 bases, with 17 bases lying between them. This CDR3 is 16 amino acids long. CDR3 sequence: CASSPIGSASSYEQYF. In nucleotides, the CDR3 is TGTGCCAGCAGCCCGATTGGCAGCGCTAGCTCCTACGAGCAGTACTTC.

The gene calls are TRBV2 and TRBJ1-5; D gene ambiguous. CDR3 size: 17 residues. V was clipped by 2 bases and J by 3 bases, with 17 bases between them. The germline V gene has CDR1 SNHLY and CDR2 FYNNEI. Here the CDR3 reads CASSESGRTGFNQPQHF. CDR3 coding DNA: TGTGCCAGCAGTGAAAGCGGCAGGACGGGGTTCAATCAGCCCCAGCATTTT. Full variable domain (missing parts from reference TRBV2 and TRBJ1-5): EPEVTQTPSHQVTQMGQEVILRCVPISNHLYFYWYRQILGQKVEFLVSFYNNEISEKSEIFDDQFSVERPDGSNFTLKIRSTKLEDSAMYFCASSESGRTGFNQPQHFGDGTRLSIL.

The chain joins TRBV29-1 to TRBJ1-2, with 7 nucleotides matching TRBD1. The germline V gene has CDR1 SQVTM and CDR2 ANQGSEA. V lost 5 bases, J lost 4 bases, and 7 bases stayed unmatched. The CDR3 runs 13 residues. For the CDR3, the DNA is TGCAGCGTTCCCGGGACAGCCCTCTATGGCTACACCTTC. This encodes CSVPGTALYGYTF.

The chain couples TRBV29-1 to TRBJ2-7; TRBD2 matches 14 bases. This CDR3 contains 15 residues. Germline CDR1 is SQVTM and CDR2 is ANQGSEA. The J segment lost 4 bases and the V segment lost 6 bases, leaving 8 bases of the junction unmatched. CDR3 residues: CSVITGTSGSYEQYF. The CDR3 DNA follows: TGCAGCGTAATTACAGGGACTAGCGGGAGTTACGAGCAGTACTTC.

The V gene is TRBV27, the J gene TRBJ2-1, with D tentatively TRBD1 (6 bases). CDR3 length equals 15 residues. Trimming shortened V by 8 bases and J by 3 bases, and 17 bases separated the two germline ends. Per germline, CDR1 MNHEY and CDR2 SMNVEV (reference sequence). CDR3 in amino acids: CASGMGRDNYNEQFF. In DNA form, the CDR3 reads TGTGCCAGCGGGATGGGCAGGGACAACTACAATGAGCAGTTCTTC.

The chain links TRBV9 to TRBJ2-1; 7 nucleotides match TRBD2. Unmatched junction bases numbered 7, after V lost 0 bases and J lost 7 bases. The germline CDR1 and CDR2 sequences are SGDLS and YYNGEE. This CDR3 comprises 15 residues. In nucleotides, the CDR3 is TGTGCCAGCAGCGTAGATCCAGGGCGGGGGAATGAGCAGTTCTTC. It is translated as CASSVDPGRGNEQFF.

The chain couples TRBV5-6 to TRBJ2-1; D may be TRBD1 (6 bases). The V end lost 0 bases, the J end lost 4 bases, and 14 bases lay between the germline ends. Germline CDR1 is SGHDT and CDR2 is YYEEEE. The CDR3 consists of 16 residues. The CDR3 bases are TGTGCCAGCAGCTTGGCCGTACAGGGATCTTACAATGAGCAGTTCTTC. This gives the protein CASSLAVQGSYNEQFF.

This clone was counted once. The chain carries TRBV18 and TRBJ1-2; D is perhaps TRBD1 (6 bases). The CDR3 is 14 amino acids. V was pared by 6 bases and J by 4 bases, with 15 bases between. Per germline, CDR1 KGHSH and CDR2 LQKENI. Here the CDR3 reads CASSEGVGGYGYTF. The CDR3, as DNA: TGTGCCAGCTCCGAGGGGGTCGGAGGCTATGGCTACACCTTC.

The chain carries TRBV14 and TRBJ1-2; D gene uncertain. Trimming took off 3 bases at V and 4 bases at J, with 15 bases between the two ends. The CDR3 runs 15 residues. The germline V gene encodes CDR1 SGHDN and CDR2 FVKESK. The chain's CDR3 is CASSHGENLSYGYTF. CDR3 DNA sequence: TGTGCCAGCAGCCACGGGGAGAATCTTAGCTATGGCTACACCTTC.

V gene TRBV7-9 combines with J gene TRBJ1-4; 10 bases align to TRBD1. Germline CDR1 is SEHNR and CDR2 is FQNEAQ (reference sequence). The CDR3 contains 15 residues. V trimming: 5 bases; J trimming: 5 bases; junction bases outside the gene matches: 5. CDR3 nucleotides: TGTGCCAGCAGCCTTTCGGGACAGGGGAATGAAAAACTGTTTTTT. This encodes CASSLSGQGNEKLFF.

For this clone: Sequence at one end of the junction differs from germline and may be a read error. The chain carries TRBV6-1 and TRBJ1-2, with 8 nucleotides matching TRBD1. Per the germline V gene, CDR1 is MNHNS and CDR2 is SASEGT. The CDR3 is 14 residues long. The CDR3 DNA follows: TGTGCCAGCAGTGCCCAGGGGGCTGACTATGGCTACCCCTTC. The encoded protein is CASSAQGADYGYPF.

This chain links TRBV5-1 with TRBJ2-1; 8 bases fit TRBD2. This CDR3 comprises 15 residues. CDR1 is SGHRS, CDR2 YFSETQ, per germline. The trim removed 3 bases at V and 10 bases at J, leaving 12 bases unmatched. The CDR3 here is CASSSTGTSEEEQFF. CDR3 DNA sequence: TGCGCCAGCAGCTCAACCGGGACTAGTGAGGAGGAGCAGTTCTTC.